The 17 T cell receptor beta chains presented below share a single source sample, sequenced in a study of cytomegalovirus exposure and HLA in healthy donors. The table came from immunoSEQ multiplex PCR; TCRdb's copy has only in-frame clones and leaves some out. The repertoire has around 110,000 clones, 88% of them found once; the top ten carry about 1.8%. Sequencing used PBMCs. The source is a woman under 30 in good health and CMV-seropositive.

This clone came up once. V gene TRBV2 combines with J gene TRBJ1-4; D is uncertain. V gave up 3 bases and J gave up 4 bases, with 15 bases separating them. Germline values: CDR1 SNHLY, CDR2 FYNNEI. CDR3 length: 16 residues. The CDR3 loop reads CASSDYRGRLNEKLFF. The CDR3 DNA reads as TGTGCCAGCAGTGATTATAGAGGCCGCCTTAATGAAAAACTGTTTTTT. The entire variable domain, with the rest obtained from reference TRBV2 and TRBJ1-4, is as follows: EPEVTQTPSHQVTQMGQEVILRCVPISNHLYFYWYRQILGQKVEFLVSFYNNEISEKSEIFDDQFSVERPDGSNFTLKIRSTKLEDSAMYFCASSDYRGRLNEKLFFGSGTQLSVL.

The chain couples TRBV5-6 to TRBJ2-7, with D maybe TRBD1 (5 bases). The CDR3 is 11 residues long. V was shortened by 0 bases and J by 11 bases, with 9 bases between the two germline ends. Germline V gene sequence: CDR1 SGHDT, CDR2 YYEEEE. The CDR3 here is CASSLEQVEYF. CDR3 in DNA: TGTGCCAGCAGCTTGGAACAGGTGGAGTACTTC.

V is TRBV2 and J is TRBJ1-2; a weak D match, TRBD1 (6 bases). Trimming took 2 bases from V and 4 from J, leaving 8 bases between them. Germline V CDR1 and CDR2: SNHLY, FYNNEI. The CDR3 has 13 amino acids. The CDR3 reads CASSEKGGYGYTF. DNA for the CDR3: TGTGCCAGCAGTGAAAAAGGGGGCTATGGCTACACCTTC.

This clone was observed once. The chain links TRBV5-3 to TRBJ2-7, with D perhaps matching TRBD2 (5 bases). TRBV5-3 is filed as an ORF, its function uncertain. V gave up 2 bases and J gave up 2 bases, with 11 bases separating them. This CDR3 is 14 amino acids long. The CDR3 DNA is TGTGCCAGAAGCTTTTCGCGGGTAACCTACGAGCAGTACTTC. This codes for CARSFSRVTYEQYF.

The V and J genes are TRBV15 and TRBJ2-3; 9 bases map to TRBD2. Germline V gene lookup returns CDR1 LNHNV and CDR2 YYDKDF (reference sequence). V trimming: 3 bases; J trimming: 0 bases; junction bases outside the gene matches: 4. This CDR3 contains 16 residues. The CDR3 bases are TGTGCCACCAGCAGGGAGCTAGCGGGGAGCACAGATACGCAGTATTTT. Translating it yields CATSRELAGSTDTQYF.

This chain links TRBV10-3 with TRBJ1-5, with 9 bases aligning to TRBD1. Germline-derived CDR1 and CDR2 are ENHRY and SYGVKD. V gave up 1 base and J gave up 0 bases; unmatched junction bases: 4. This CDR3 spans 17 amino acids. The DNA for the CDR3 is TGTGCCATCAGTGAGTGGGACAGGGCTTATAGCAATCAGCCCCAGCATTTT. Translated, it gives CAISEWDRAYSNQPQHF.

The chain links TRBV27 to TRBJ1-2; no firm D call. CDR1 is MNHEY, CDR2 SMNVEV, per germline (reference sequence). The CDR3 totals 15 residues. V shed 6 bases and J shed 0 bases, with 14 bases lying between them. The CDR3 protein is CASRYQAIANYGYTF. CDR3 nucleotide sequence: TGTGCCAGCAGATATCAGGCGATAGCTAACTATGGCTACACCTTC.

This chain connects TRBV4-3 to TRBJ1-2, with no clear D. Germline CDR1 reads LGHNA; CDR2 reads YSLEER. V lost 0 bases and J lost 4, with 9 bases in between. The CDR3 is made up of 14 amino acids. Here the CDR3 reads CASSQDGATYGYTF. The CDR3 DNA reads TGCGCCAGCAGCCAAGATGGAGCAACCTATGGCTACACCTTC.

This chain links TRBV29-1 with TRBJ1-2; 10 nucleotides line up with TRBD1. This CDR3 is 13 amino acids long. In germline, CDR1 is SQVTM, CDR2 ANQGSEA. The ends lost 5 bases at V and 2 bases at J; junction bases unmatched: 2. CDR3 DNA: TGCAGCGTTTTGGGACAGGGGAACTATGGCTACACCTTC. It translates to CSVLGQGNYGYTF.

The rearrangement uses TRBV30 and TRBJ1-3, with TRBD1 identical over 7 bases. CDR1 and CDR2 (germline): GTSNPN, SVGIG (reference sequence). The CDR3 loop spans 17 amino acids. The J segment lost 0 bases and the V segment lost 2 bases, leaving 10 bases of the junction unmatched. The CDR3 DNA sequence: TGTGCCTGGAGTCCGGATAAGGGGGCTTACTCTGGAAACACCATATATTTT. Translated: CAWSPDKGAYSGNTIYF.

The DNA for the CDR3 is TGCAGCGTTGAAGATCGGGGGGGTTCTAGCACAGATACGCAGTATTTT. This codes for CSVEDRGGSSTDTQYF. The V call is TRBV29-1, the J call TRBJ2-3; 8 bases match TRBD2. The J segment lost 0 bases and the V segment lost 0 bases, leaving 5 bases of the junction unmatched. The CDR3 consists of 16 residues. Germline V CDR1 and CDR2: SQVTM, ANQGSEA.

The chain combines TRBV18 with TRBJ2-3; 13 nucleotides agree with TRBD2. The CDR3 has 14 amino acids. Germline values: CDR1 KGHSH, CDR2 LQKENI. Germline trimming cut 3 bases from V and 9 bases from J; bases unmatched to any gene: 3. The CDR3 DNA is TGTGCCAGCTCACCTGGGACTAGCGGGGTGACGCAGTATTTT. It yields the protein CASSPGTSGVTQYF.

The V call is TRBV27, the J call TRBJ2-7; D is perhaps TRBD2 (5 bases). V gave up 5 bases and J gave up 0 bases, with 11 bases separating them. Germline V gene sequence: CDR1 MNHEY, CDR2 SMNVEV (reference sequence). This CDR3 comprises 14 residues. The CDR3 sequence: CASSRGRNSYEQYF. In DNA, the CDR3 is TGTGCCAGCAGTCGCGGGCGGAACTCCTACGAGCAGTACTTC.

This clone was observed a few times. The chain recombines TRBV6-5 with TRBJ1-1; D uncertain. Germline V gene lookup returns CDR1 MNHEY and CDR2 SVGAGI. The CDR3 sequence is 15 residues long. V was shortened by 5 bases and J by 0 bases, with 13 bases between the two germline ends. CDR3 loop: CASSPFRGLNTEAFF. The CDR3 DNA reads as TGTGCCAGCAGTCCCTTTCGGGGATTGAACACTGAAGCTTTCTTT.

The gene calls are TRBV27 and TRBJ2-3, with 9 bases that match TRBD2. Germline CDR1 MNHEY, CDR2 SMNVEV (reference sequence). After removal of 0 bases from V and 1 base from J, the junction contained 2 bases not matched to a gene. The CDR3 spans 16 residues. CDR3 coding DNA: TGTGCCAGCAGTTTATCCTCTAGCGGGGGCACAGATACGCAGTATTTT. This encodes CASSLSSSGGTDTQYF.

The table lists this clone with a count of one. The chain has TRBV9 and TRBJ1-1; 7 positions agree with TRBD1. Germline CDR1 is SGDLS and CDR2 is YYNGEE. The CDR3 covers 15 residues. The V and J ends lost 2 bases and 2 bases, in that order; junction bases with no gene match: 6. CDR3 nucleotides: TGTGCCAGCAGCGTTGGGACAGCGAGAAACACTGAAGCTTTCTTT. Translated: CASSVGTARNTEAFF.

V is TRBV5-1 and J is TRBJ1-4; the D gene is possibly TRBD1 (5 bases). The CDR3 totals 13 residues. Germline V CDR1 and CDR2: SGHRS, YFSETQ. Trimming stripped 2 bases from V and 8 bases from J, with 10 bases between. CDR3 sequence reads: CASSFSGDEKLFF. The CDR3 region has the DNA TGCGCCAGCAGCTTTAGCGGGGACGAAAAACTGTTTTTT.